This TCR beta chain appears in the sequencing data of a study of human T cells and chemical hapten exposure. About the study: Among samples, TCR yields varied mainly because of small differences in pooled library volume. Notes on the study in general: No alteration of TCRs above 1 in 1000 frequency was seen with DPC sensitization.

With respect to this clonotype: Antigen unknown.

Researchers extracted total RNA from unfractionated whole blood. The CDR3 is made up of 14 amino acids. V was clipped by 1 base and J by 3 bases, with 10 bases between them. Germline CDR1 MGHRA, CDR2 YSYEKL. In the library, unique molecular identifiers were attached to individual cDNA molecules. Original handling: Sample TCR totals centred on a median of approximately 100,000, ranging about 20,000 to 700,000. TCRdb reprocessed the 5' RACE reads via MiXCR and lists one record per CDR3 protein. TCRdb, not the original authors, processed these V and J calls. The data show 81,000 or so distinct CDR3 sequences, with 7% to 8% seen just once and under 3% held by the top ten.

V and J are TRBV4-1 and TRBJ2-7; D is undetermined. This TCR derives from a male donor in good health. DNA of the CDR3: TGCGCCAGCAGCCAAGTTCGGGCAGACTACGAGCAGTACTTC. The encoded protein is CASSQVRADYEQYF.